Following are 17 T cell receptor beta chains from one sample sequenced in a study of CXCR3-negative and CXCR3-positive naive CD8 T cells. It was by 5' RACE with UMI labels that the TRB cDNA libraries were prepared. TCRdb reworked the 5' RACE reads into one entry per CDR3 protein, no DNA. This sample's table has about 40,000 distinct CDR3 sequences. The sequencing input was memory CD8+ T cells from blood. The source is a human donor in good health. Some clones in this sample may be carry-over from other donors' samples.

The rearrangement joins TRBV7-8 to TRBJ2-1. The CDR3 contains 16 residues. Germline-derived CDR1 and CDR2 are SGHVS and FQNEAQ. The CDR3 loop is CASSLAPLSSYNEQFF.

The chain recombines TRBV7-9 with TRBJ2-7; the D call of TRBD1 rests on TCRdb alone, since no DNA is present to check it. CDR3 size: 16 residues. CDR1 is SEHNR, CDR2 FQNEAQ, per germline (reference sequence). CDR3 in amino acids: CASSQAPLPDSYEQYF.

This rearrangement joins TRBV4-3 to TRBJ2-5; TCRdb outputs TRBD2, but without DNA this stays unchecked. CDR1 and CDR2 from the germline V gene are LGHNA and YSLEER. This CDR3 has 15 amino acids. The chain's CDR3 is CASSQDGTRVETQYF.

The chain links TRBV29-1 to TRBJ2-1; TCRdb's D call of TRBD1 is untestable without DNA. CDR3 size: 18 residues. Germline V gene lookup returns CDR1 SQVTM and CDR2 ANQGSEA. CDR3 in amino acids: CSVRVMRGPVSSYNEQFF.

CDR3 amino acids: CSAQAGASYEQYF. The chain carries TRBV20-1 and TRBJ2-7; TCRdb lists TRBD1, though no DNA is available to test this call. The CDR3 has 13 residues. Germline V gene data show CDR1 as DFQATT and CDR2 as SNEGSKA (reference sequence).

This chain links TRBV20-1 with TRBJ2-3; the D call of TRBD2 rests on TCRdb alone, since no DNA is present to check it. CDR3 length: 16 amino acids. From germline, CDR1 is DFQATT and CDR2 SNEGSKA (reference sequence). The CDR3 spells CSATSIEDGGLDTQYF.

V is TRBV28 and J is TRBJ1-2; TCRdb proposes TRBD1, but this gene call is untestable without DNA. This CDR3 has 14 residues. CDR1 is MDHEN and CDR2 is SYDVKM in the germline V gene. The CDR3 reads CASSFPDRAYGYTF.

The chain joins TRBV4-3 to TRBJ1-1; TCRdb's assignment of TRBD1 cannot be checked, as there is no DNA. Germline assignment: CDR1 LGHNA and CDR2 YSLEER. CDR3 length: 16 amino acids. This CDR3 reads CASSQDSVQGNTEAFF.

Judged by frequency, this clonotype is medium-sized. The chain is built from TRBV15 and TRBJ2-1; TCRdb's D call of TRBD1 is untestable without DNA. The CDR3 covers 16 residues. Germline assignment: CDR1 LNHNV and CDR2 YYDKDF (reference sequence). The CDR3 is CATSRDGGGWYNEQFF.

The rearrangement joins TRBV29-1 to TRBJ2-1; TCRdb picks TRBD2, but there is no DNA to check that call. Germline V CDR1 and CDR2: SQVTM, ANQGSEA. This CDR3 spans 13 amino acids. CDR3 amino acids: CSAGLAGVNEQFF.

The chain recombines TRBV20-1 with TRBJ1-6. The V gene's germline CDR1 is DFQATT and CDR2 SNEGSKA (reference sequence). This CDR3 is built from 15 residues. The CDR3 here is CSARDGGSYNSPLHF.

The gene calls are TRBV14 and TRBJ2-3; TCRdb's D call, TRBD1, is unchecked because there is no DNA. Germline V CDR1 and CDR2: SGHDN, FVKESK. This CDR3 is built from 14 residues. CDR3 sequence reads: CASSWMGTTDTQYF.

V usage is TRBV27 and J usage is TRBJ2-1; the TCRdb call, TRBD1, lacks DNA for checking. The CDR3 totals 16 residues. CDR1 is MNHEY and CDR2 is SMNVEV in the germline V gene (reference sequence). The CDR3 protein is CASSPEQGLLLDEQFF.

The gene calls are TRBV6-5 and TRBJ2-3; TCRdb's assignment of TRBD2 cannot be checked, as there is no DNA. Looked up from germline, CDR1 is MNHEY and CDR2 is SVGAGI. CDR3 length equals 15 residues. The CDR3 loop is CASSQLAGRTDTQYF.

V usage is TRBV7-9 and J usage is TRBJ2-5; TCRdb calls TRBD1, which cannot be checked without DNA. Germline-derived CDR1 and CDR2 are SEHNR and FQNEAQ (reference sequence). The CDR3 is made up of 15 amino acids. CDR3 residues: CASSSGTGDVETQYF.

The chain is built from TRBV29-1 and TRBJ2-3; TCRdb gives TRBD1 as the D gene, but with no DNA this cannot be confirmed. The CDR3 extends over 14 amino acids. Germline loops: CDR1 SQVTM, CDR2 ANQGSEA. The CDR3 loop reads CSVDRGSRTDTQYF.

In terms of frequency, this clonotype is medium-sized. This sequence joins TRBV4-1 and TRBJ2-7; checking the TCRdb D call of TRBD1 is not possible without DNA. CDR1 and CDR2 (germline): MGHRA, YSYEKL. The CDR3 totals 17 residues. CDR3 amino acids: CASSLRWDGGDPYEQYF.